This T cell receptor (beta chain) was recorded in a study of siplizumab effects on memory and regulatory T cells. Study background: Paired setups tested mixed lymphocyte reactions with approximately 1 ug/mL siplizumab or no drug.

Relative to its sample, this clone is medium-sized. Antigen unknown. A 37°C coculture lasting 6 days was applied to the mixed lymphocyte reaction cells. Responder PBMCs received a CFSE label and stimulator PBMCs a Violet Dye label, and the cells were mixed 1:1. The CDR3 runs 14 residues. The germline CDR1 and CDR2 sequences are SGHNT and YENEEA. V lost 3 bases, J lost 2 bases, and 2 bases stayed unmatched. The table came from immunoSEQ multiplex PCR; TCRdb's copy has only in-frame clones and leaves some out. The profile covers about 15,000 clones, with approximately 45% appearing a single time and approximately 8% taken by the ten largest.

The sequenced material came from CFSE-low (dividing) CD4+ T cells sorted from an allogeneic mixed lymphocyte reaction. The gene calls are TRBV11-3 and TRBJ1-1; 8 bases match TRBD1. The receptor comes from a human donor in good health; the cells came from an allogeneic mixed lymphocyte reaction. Some clones in this sample may be carry-over from other donors' samples. DNA for the CDR3: TGTGCCAGCAGCTTGACAGGGGCAAACACTGAAGCTTTCTTT. Translated: CASSLTGANTEAFF.